This T cell receptor (beta chain) was found in a study of blood T cell repertoires in COVID-19. Sequencing was performed with immunoSEQ multiplex PCR; in TCRdb, only in-frame clones are kept and a portion is missing. Among about 200,000 clones, 65% to 85% were seen once, and the ten largest hold about 3.3%. The sample was PBMCs or T cells enriched from blood (not recorded which). The TCR was taken from a woman in her 30s who had been exposed to COVID-19.

The CDR3 region has the DNA TGTGCCAGCAGCGGGGGGGACTCCTCCTACAATGAGCAGTTCTTC. This sequence encodes CASSGGDSSYNEQFF. This chain joins TRBV9 and TRBJ2-1; a possible D gene is TRBD2 (6 bases). This CDR3 comprises 15 residues. The germline V and J ends were trimmed by 3 bases and 0 bases, with 10 bases remaining between them. Per germline, CDR1 SGDLS and CDR2 YYNGEE.